This note documents a single T cell receptor (beta chain) sequence. Seattle patient enrollment occurred during active infection, with longitudinal follow-up thereafter. The data were obtained in a study of blood T cell repertoires in COVID-19. Study context: The analysed material was cDNA or gDNA that came from T cells, B-cell-depleted T cells, or PBMCs.

The ends were cut back, 2 bases at V and 2 bases at J, with 10 bases in the middle. The CDR3 is 15 residues long. CDR1 is SGDLS, CDR2 YYNGEE, per germline. Original handling: Reference gene primer amplification yielded estimated nucleated cell counts. TCRdb's table, derived via immunoSEQ multiplex PCR, lists solely in-frame clones and lacks some. The V and J calls and clone size were taken over from that table, and D and trimming were inferred from the DNA. Of about 200,000 clones listed, 90% to 95% are singletons. The sample consisted of peripheral blood. This sequence joins TRBV9 and TRBJ2-2, with D maybe TRBD1 (5 bases). This TCR was recovered from a man aged 60-69 years with COVID-19, enrolled during active disease. CDR3: CASSVKGHNTGELFF. CDR3 sequence (DNA): TGTGCCAGCAGCGTTAAAGGACACAACACCGGGGAGCTGTTTTTT.